These 23 T cell receptor beta chains came from one sample sequenced in a study of blood T cell repertoires in COVID-19. Some clones are missing from TCRdb's copy, which holds only in-frame ones; the method was immunoSEQ multiplex PCR. The sample records 95,000 to 150,000 clones, 70% to 90% being singletons. The material sequenced was peripheral blood. The receptors derive from a woman between 45 and 65 years old with acute or convalescent COVID-19.

The table lists this clone with a few counts. The chain carries TRBV27 and TRBJ1-1; no reliable D call. The length of the CDR3 is 13 residues. Trimming shortened V by 3 bases and J by 5 bases, and 10 bases separated the two germline ends. Germline V gene lookup returns CDR1 MNHEY and CDR2 SMNVEV (reference sequence). CDR3 in amino acids: CASSLNGRTEAFF. In DNA form, the CDR3 reads TGTGCCAGCAGTTTGAACGGGAGGACTGAAGCTTTCTTT.

The chain has TRBV2 and TRBJ2-7; the match to TRBD2 covers 9 bases. The CDR3 covers 14 residues. The junction had 3 bases not matched to a gene; V was cut back by 6 bases and J by 0 bases. The germline V gene has CDR1 SNHLY and CDR2 FYNNEI. CDR3 in amino acids: CASRASGVSYEQYF. DNA for the CDR3: TGTGCCAGCAGGGCTAGCGGGGTCTCCTACGAGCAGTACTTC.

This clone was seen only once. The rearrangement links TRBV18 to TRBJ1-4; 7 nucleotides match TRBD1. Germline V gives CDR1 KGHSH, CDR2 LQKENI. This CDR3 region has 15 residues. The V segment lost 4 bases and the J segment 3 bases; nucleotides outside the gene matches: 5. DNA of the CDR3: TGTGCCAGCTCACGAAACAGGGGATCTAATGAAAAACTGTTTTTT. It encodes CASSRNRGSNEKLFF.

The CDR3 protein is CASSLGGTYERQYF. CDR3 coding DNA: TGTGCCAGCAGCTTAGGAGGCACGTACGAGCGGCAGTACTTC. The V and J genes are TRBV7-9 and TRBJ2-7; D is unresolved. The CDR3 length is 14 residues. V shed 1 base and J shed 9 bases, with 16 bases lying between them. Germline V lookup: CDR1 SEHNR, CDR2 FQNEAQ (reference sequence).

Only a few counts were recorded for this clone. The DNA of the CDR3 is TGCGCCAGCAGCCCGAGTGGATTAGCGGGAGGGCCCTACGAGCAGTACTTC. It yields the protein CASSPSGLAGGPYEQYF. The J gene is TRBJ2-7, the V gene TRBV4-1; TRBD2 agrees at 11 bases. CDR3 length equals 17 residues. Germline CDR1 is MGHRA and CDR2 is YSYEKL. Unmatched junction bases numbered 10, after V lost 4 bases and J lost 2 bases.

This chain links TRBV11-2 with TRBJ2-1; 9 bases align to TRBD1. Trimming took 0 bases from V and 4 from J; bases not matched to a gene: 10. Germline assignment: CDR1 SGHAT and CDR2 FQNNGV. This CDR3 has 18 amino acids. The CDR3 nucleotides are TGTGCCAGCAGCTTAGAACGACAGGGGGTATGGTCTTACAATGAGCAGTTCTTC. Translated, it gives CASSLERQGVWSYNEQFF. Supplemented by reference TRBV11-2 and TRBJ2-1, the full variable domain reads EAGVAQSPRYKIIEKRQSVAFWCNPISGHATLYWYQQILGQGPKLLIQFQNNGVVDDSQLPKDRFSAERLKGVDSTLKIQPAKLEDSAVYLCASSLERQGVWSYNEQFFGPGTRLTVL.

V is TRBV10-3 and J is TRBJ1-3, with 12 nucleotides matching TRBD1. Germline values: CDR1 ENHRY, CDR2 SYGVKD. V shed 9 bases and J 3 bases; nucleotides not matched to a gene: 3. The CDR3 totals 14 residues. The CDR3 DNA reads as TGTGCCATGGGGACAGGGGGCTTTGGAAACACCATATATTTT. This encodes CAMGTGGFGNTIYF.

The V gene is TRBV29-1, the J gene TRBJ1-4, with D possibly being TRBD1 (6 bases). This CDR3 spans 15 amino acids. The germline V gene encodes CDR1 SQVTM and CDR2 ANQGSEA. Trimming cost V 0 bases and J 2 bases, with 10 bases left between them. The CDR3 DNA follows: TGCAGCGTTGAAGATACGGGGGGCACTAATGAAAAACTGTTTTTT. It specifies CSVEDTGGTNEKLFF.

J is TRBJ2-7 and V is TRBV19, with a tentative D call TRBD2 (5 bases). CDR1 and CDR2 (germline): LNHDA, SQIVND (reference sequence). The CDR3 contains 16 residues. With 3 bases removed from V and 4 bases from J, the gap between germline ends came to 19 bases. The CDR3 loop reads CASSILAADPLYEQYF. CDR3 bases: TGTGCCAGTAGTATTCTAGCAGCGGATCCTCTATACGAGCAGTACTTC.

The chain uses TRBV7-8 and TRBJ1-1, with TRBD1 matching over 7 bases. The germline V gene has CDR1 SGHVS and CDR2 FQNEAQ. The CDR3 consists of 13 residues. V gave up 6 bases and J gave up 10 bases; unmatched junction bases: 11. The CDR3 region is CASRPPTGQRAFF. The CDR3 DNA follows: TGTGCCAGCAGACCCCCGACAGGGCAACGAGCTTTCTTT.

This sequence joins TRBV2 and TRBJ2-3, with TRBD1 matching 7 bases. CDR3 length equals 15 residues. Germline assignment: CDR1 SNHLY and CDR2 FYNNEI. V lost 3 bases and J lost 0; bases outside the gene matches: 3. The CDR3 DNA sequence: TGTGCCAGCAGTGATACAGGGGTGAGCACAGATACGCAGTATTTT. Residues: CASSDTGVSTDTQYF.

This clone was seen only a few times. The chain links TRBV19 to TRBJ1-5; no firm D call. The CDR3 covers 13 residues. V was clipped by 7 bases and J by 5 bases, with 12 bases between them. CDR1 is LNHDA and CDR2 is SQIVND in the germline V gene (reference sequence). The CDR3 protein is CASTSVLDQPQHF. DNA for the CDR3: TGTGCCAGTACCTCGGTCTTGGATCAGCCCCAGCATTTT.

The chain joins TRBV5-1 to TRBJ2-1, with 9 bases matching TRBD1. The CDR3 loop spans 15 amino acids. The V segment lost 3 bases and the J segment 5 bases; nucleotides outside the gene matches: 6. Germline V gives CDR1 SGHRS, CDR2 YFSETQ. The CDR3 DNA follows: TGCGCCAGCAGCTCCGCGGGACAGGGACACAATGAGCAGTTCTTC. It yields the protein CASSSAGQGHNEQFF.

J is TRBJ1-4 and V is TRBV29-1, with 9 bases that match TRBD1. Germline assignment: CDR1 SQVTM and CDR2 ANQGSEA. The CDR3 spans 14 residues. The junction had 7 bases not matched to a gene; V was cut back by 7 bases and J by 4 bases. CDR3 protein: CSADPGQGNEKLFF. Here the CDR3 DNA reads TGCAGCGCCGACCCGGGACAGGGTAATGAAAAACTGTTTTTT.

The V and J genes are TRBV4-2 and TRBJ2-1, with TRBD2 matching 11 bases. This CDR3 spans 17 amino acids. Germline V gives CDR1 LGHNA, CDR2 YNFKEQ. The junction had 5 bases not matched to a gene; V was cut back by 1 base and J by 3 bases. The CDR3 region is CASSQGLAGGLYNEQFF. The CDR3 DNA reads as TGTGCCAGCAGCCAAGGGCTAGCGGGGGGACTCTACAATGAGCAGTTCTTC.

The chain recombines TRBV6-4 with TRBJ1-2; D is unclear. Trimming shortened V by 2 bases and J by 1 base, and 8 bases separated the two germline ends. The V gene's germline CDR1 is MRHNA and CDR2 SNTAGT. The CDR3 has 14 amino acids. CDR3 in DNA: TGTGCCAGCAGTGACGGCGGCCTTAACTATGGCTACACCTTC. Protein sequence: CASSDGGLNYGYTF.

The J gene is TRBJ1-2, the V gene TRBV9, with 9 positions matching TRBD1. In germline, CDR1 is SGDLS, CDR2 YYNGEE. V lost 2 bases, J lost 8 bases, and 10 bases stayed unmatched. CDR3 length equals 15 residues. The CDR3 is CASSVEAGQGKGYTF. The CDR3 nucleotides read TGTGCCAGCAGCGTGGAGGCGGGACAGGGAAAAGGCTACACCTTC.

This clone was found a few times. The chain joins TRBV7-9 to TRBJ2-2; 7 bases are shared with TRBD2. Germline CDR1 is SEHNR and CDR2 is FQNEAQ (reference sequence). The CDR3 spans 19 residues. V trimming: 9 bases; J trimming: 5 bases; junction bases outside the gene matches: 24. The CDR3: CARGTIAFVAGGRTGELFF. The CDR3 region has the DNA TGTGCCAGGGGGACTATAGCGTTTGTGGCAGGCGGACGAACCGGGGAGCTGTTTTTT.

V and J are TRBV15 and TRBJ2-1; 9 bases map to TRBD1. This CDR3 is built from 16 residues. Germline CDR1 and CDR2: LNHNV and YYDKDF (reference sequence). V was pared by 0 bases and J by 8 bases, with 8 bases of the junction left unmatched. CDR3 DNA: TGTGCCACCAGCAGAGAATACGGGACAGGGAAGGATGAGCAGTTCTTC. Its translation is CATSREYGTGKDEQFF.

V gene TRBV7-9 combines with J gene TRBJ1-1; tentatively, D is TRBD1 (6 bases). The CDR3 has 13 residues. Per germline, CDR1 SEHNR and CDR2 FQNEAQ (reference sequence). The V end lost 8 bases, the J end lost 5 bases, and 15 bases lay between the germline ends. CDR3: CASATLTGTEAFF. The CDR3 coding sequence is TGTGCCAGCGCGACCCTGACAGGTACTGAAGCTTTCTTT. The full variable domain, its missing parts supplied by reference TRBV7-9 and TRBJ1-1, is DTGVSQNPRHKITKRGQNVTFRCDPISEHNRLYWYRQTLGQGPEFLTYFQNEAQLEKSRLLSDRFSAERPKGSFSTLEIQRTEQGDSAMYLCASATLTGTEAFFGQGTRLTVV.

CDR3 nucleotide sequence: TGTGCCAGCTCCCGCCCTAGCTCCGATACGCAGTATTTT. It translates to CASSRPSSDTQYF. The chain joins TRBV18 to TRBJ2-3, with D possibly TRBD2 on 5 matching bases. The CDR3 is 13 amino acids. In germline, CDR1 is KGHSH, CDR2 LQKENI. The V end lost 6 bases, the J end lost 6 bases, and 13 bases lay between the germline ends.

The chain recombines TRBV3-1 (or the pseudogene TRBV3-2) with TRBJ2-5; D is uncertain. The CDR3 has 12 amino acids. V shed 11 bases and J shed 2 bases, with 12 bases lying between them. Germline CDR1 and CDR2: LGHDT and YNNKEL (reference sequence). The CDR3: CACGRRQETQYF. In DNA, the CDR3 is TGTGCCTGCGGCCGGAGACAAGAGACCCAGTACTTC.

The chain has TRBV6-5 and TRBJ1-2; 11 nucleotides agree with TRBD1. V dropped 2 bases and J dropped 4; count of bases not matched to a gene: 6. The CDR3 has 16 amino acids. The germline V gene encodes CDR1 MNHEY and CDR2 SVGAGI. CDR3 amino acids: CASSYSPGTGGYGYTF. CDR3 DNA sequence: TGTGCCAGCAGTTACAGTCCCGGGACAGGGGGCTATGGCTACACCTTC.